This T cell receptor beta chain was documented in a study of a mutant IDH1 vaccine in newly diagnosed glioma. Study-level information: Vaccination started 4-6 weeks after radiotherapy alone, or with temozolomide cycles. Visit timing is recorded as week 35 for V12 and week 47 for V13.

Sequenced by immunoSEQ multiplex PCR; TCRdb stores in-frame clones only, minus some. The data show roughly 56,000 clones, around three quarters seen once. The CDR3 has 15 residues. Germline V lookup: CDR1 MGHDK, CDR2 SYGVNS. The ends were cut back, 7 bases at V and 4 bases at J, with 17 bases in the middle. As to time point: week 47, end of study. In every dose of vaccine, 300 ug of mutant IDH1 20-mer peptide was given alongside topical imiquimod. As to this clone: Its antigen is undetermined.

The chain recombines TRBV25-1 with TRBJ1-3; weak D call: TRBD1 (6 bases). This receptor was identified in a man aged 50-59 years with glioma. Here the sequenced sample was PBMCs, taken from a glioma patient whose treatment included an IDH1 peptide vaccine. The CDR3 nucleotides read TGTGCCAGCACTCCCCCGGGGGGCAACGGAAACACCATATATTTT. Encoded protein: CASTPPGGNGNTIYF.